The 18 T cell receptor beta chains below come from one sample, sequenced in a study of T-cell memory formation after mild COVID-19 (dated by TCRdb to about 2021). Library generation was performed with 5' RACE. Sequencing took place on an Illumina NovaSeq 6000. TCRdb took the public reads, trimmed them with fastp at Q25, ran MiXCR for clone calling and kept in-frame beta chains. A single entry per CDR3 protein holds the most common genes and DNA from its merged rows. This sample holds more than 350,000 distinct CDR3 sequences; roughly 20% were observed only once. About an eighth of the sample is taken by the ten largest. The sequenced sample consisted of PBMCs or a T cell subset sorted from them (not recorded which). All receptors come from an adult woman who had mild COVID-19 (a few samples of this study predate the infection). The sample titles of this study are shuffled in the database, so cell type and time point are left out; the donor was told from shared clones.

This clonotype turned up a few times. The V call is TRBV13, the J call TRBJ2-7, with unresolved D. The V gene lost 6 bases and the J gene lost 6 bases, with 12 bases spanning the gap. Germline CDR1 and CDR2: PRHDT and FYEKMQ (reference sequence). The CDR3 consists of 12 residues. The CDR3 DNA reads TGTGCCAGCAGTTTCTCCCGCACCGAGCAGTACTTC. Protein sequence: CASSFSRTEQYF.

This sequence joins TRBV28 and TRBJ1-1; D ambiguous. The CDR3 sequence is 11 residues long. V lost 5 bases and J 8 bases, leaving 9 bases between the germline ends. Germline assignment: CDR1 MDHEN and CDR2 SYDVKM. The CDR3 here is CASSPTLEAFF. The CDR3 DNA follows: TGTGCCAGCAGTCCAACTTTGGAAGCTTTCTTT. Supplemented by reference TRBV28 and TRBJ1-1, the full variable domain reads DVKVTQSSRYLVKRTGEKVFLECVQDMDHENMFWYRQDPGLGLRLIYFSYDVKMKEKGDIPEGYSVSREKKERFSLILESASTNQTSMYLCASSPTLEAFFGQGTRLTVV.

This clonotype appeared a few times. J is TRBJ2-1 and V is TRBV7-9, with a tentative D call TRBD2 (5 bases). The CDR3 length is 12 residues. Germline V gene lookup returns CDR1 SEHNR and CDR2 FQNEAQ (reference sequence). Here the CDR3 reads CRGSGGGNEQFF. In nucleotides, the CDR3 is TGTCGTGGGTCGGGCGGAGGTAATGAGCAGTTCTTC.

A note on this clonotype: A junction end diverges from the germline sequence, so it may reflect a read error. The V gene is TRBV12-3 or TRBV12-4, the J gene TRBJ1-5; tentatively, D is TRBD1 (6 bases). The CDR3 contains 13 residues. The CDR3: CASSPTGYQHQHF. DNA of the CDR3: TGTGCCAGCAGCCCCACAGGGTATCAGCACCAGCATTTT.

The chain employs TRBV6-5 and TRBJ2-7, with D possibly being TRBD1 (6 bases). CDR1 is MNHEY, CDR2 SVGAGI, per germline. The CDR3 spans 15 residues. V shed 6 bases and J shed 0 bases, with 15 bases lying between them. CDR3 residues: CASSPLGQSSYEQYF. DNA of the CDR3: TGTGCCAGCAGCCCACTAGGACAGAGCTCCTACGAGCAGTACTTC.

V and J are TRBV7-6 and TRBJ2-7; D ambiguous. The CDR3 is made up of 15 amino acids. Germline CDR1 SGHVS, CDR2 FNYEAQ. Between the trimmed V and J ends, which lost 1 base and 0 bases, there was a span of 10 bases. In DNA form, the CDR3 reads TGTGCCAGCAGCTTAGGCGTGACAAACTCCTACGAGCAGTACTTC. As protein: CASSLGVTNSYEQYF.

The CDR3, as DNA: TGTGCCACCAGTGATTTCGGGAGGGCGGGGGATACGCAGTATTTT. Residues: CATSDFGRAGDTQYF. This sequence joins TRBV24-1 and TRBJ2-3; 8 positions match TRBD2. This CDR3 is 15 amino acids long. J gave up 6 bases and V 1 base, and 5 bases lay outside the gene matches. Looked up from germline, CDR1 is KGHDR and CDR2 is SFDVKD.

This clonotype occurred a few times. J is TRBJ1-5 and V is TRBV6-2 or TRBV6-3, with a weak D call TRBD1 (6 bases). CDR3 length: 13 amino acids. Germline CDR1 MNHEY, CDR2 SVGEGT. With 6 bases removed from V and 6 bases from J, the gap between germline ends came to 12 bases. The CDR3 region has the DNA TGTGCCAGCAGCCAGGGGAGGGGTCAGCCCCAGCATTTT. The encoded protein is CASSQGRGQPQHF.

The gene calls are TRBV4-2 and TRBJ2-1, with 9 bases matching TRBD2. CDR1 LGHNA and CDR2 YNFKEQ come from the germline V gene. The CDR3 length is 17 residues. The ends lost 3 bases at V and 4 bases at J; junction bases unmatched: 10. CDR3 in amino acids: CASSQEISGSSYNEQFF. CDR3 DNA: TGTGCCAGCAGCCAGGAGATTAGCGGGAGCTCGTACAATGAGCAGTTCTTC.

This clonotype was seen more than once but under ten times. The chain recombines TRBV27 with TRBJ2-7, with D unclear. V was pared by 6 bases and J by 5 bases, with 14 bases between. There are 13 residues in the CDR3. Germline lookup yields CDR1 MNHEY and CDR2 SMNVEV (reference sequence). CDR3 nucleotide sequence: TGTGCCAGCAGCGCGGTAGTGGTAGACGAGCAGTACTTC. Translated: CASSAVVVDEQYF.

The chain joins TRBV7-9 to TRBJ1-1, with 8 bases identical to TRBD1. J gave up 3 bases and V 3 bases, and 9 bases lay outside the gene matches. The CDR3 sequence is 16 residues long. Germline loops: CDR1 SEHNR, CDR2 FQNEAQ (reference sequence). The CDR3 reads CASSFHHRGGDTEAFF. CDR3 in DNA: TGTGCCAGCAGCTTCCACCACAGGGGGGGTGACACTGAAGCTTTCTTT.

This clonotype turned up a few times. J is TRBJ2-1 and V is TRBV7-9; a weak D match, TRBD1 (5 bases). The CDR3 extends over 13 amino acids. The V and J ends lost 8 bases and 7 bases respectively, with 15 bases between them. Germline CDR1 and CDR2: SEHNR and FQNEAQ (reference sequence). The chain's CDR3 is CASRRAGLNEQFF. In DNA form, the CDR3 reads TGTGCCAGCCGTCGGGCAGGGCTGAATGAGCAGTTCTTC.

V is TRBV29-1 and J is TRBJ2-4; D is possibly TRBD1 (6 bases). This CDR3 contains 15 residues. V lost 1 base, J lost 7 bases, and 17 bases lay in between. CDR1 and CDR2 (germline): SQVTM, ANQGSEA. The CDR3 is CSVEGLRGRRNIQYF. CDR3 bases: TGCAGCGTTGAAGGGCTCAGGGGAAGGAGGAACATTCAGTACTTC.

V usage is TRBV4-1 and J usage is TRBJ2-5, with D maybe TRBD1 (6 bases). V lost 4 bases, J lost 4 bases, and 13 bases lay in between. The CDR3 covers 14 residues. Germline V lookup: CDR1 MGHRA, CDR2 YSYEKL. DNA for the CDR3: TGCGCCAGCAGCCCCCAGGGGAATCGAGAGACCCAGTACTTC. It is translated as CASSPQGNRETQYF.

The V gene is TRBV27, the J gene TRBJ2-1; D not resolved. Germline-derived CDR1 and CDR2 are MNHEY and SMNVEV (reference sequence). Between the trimmed V and J ends, which lost 5 bases and 4 bases, there was a span of 15 bases. CDR3 length equals 15 residues. The CDR3 reads CASSPTVRPYNEQFF. The CDR3 DNA follows: TGTGCCAGCAGTCCAACGGTCCGGCCTTACAATGAGCAGTTCTTC.

In its sample, this clonotype was seen a few times. This sequence joins TRBV7-8 and TRBJ2-5; 7 nucleotides match TRBD1. The length of the CDR3 is 16 residues. The junction had 6 bases not matched to a gene; V was cut back by 1 base and J by 1 base. CDR1 is SGHVS, CDR2 FQNEAQ, per germline. In DNA, the CDR3 is TGTGCCAGCAGCTTAGTCCCGACAGGGATCCAAGAGACCCAGTACTTC. Amino acids: CASSLVPTGIQETQYF.

The V call is TRBV6-6, the J call TRBJ2-5; 10 bases are shared with TRBD2. Germline CDR1 is MNHNY and CDR2 is SVGAGI (reference sequence). V shed 0 bases, J shed 5 bases, and the junction held 6 bases outside the gene matches. The CDR3 sequence is 16 residues long. CDR3 DNA: TGTGCCAGCAGTTACTCGAGTTTACTAGCGGGGGAGACCCAGTACTTC. Translation gives CASSYSSLLAGETQYF.

This rearrangement joins TRBV24-1 to TRBJ2-1, with 9 bases aligning to TRBD1. Germline assignment: CDR1 KGHDR and CDR2 SFDVKD. This CDR3 is built from 14 residues. V lost 12 bases and J lost 8; bases outside the gene matches: 13. CDR3 sequence (DNA): TGTGCCTCCTCCCCCGGGGACAGGGATGATGAGCAGTTCTTC. Its protein is CASSPGDRDDEQFF.